The present T cell receptor beta chain was sequenced within a study of T cell changes during pregnancy in multiple sclerosis. The V end lost 5 bases, the J end lost 0 bases, and 17 bases lay between the germline ends. CDR3 length: 16 residues. CDR1 SGHTA and CDR2 FQGNSA come from the germline V gene. TCRdb's copy holds only in-frame clones and misses some; the assay was immunoSEQ multiplex PCR. The sample includes 90,000 to 120,000 clones, roughly 90% of them seen just once. This clonotype was obtained from a female donor in good health, enrolled as a control in a pregnancy study. The specimen was peripheral blood, collected in the third trimester of pregnancy. The V call is TRBV7-2, the J call TRBJ2-7, with D hard to call. The CDR3, as DNA: TGTGCCAGCAGCAACTCAGTTTCGAGCGTCTCCTACGAGCAGTACTTC. Its protein product is CASSNSVSSVSYEQYF.